Listed below are T cell receptor beta chains from one sample, sequenced in a study of T-cell memory formation after mild COVID-19. From the 5' RACE reads, TCRdb called clonotypes with MiXCR, one entry per CDR3 protein. The table includes under 450,000 distinct CDR3 sequences, roughly 14% detected once. The sequenced sample was PBMCs or a T cell subset sorted from them (not recorded which). Receptor source: a man between 18 and 35 years old who had mild COVID-19 (a few samples of this study predate the infection). Cell type and time point are not known. CDR3s include the opening cysteine and the closing phenylalanine or tryptophan. The D gene is left open where the match is weak. Only part of the rows carry a size: once, few, many, or a class if the clone is expanded.

TRBJ1-1	-	-	TRBV20-1	CSAPVQAMNTEAFF	TGCAGTGCTCCCGTACAGGCCATGAACACTGAAGCTTTCTTT
TRBJ1-4	few	-	TRBV7-2	CASSRLSRGEKLFF	TGTGCCAGCAGCCGATTATCGCGTGGGGAAAAACTGTTTTTT
TRBJ2-2	once	-	TRBV2	CASSDTGDTGELFF	TGTGCCAGCAGTGATACGGGAGACACCGGGGAGCTGTTTTTT
TRBJ2-3	-	-	TRBV10-3	CAISVEPGHEGTDTQYF	TGTGCCATCAGTGTCGAACCGGGCCACGAGGGGACAGATACGCAGTATTTT
TRBJ1-6	many	-	TRBV7-9	CASSPRDLSDNSPLHF	TGTGCCAGCAGCCCAAGGGACTTGTCCGATAATTCACCCCTCCACTTT
TRBJ2-2	many	-	TRBV19	CASSISGLSGELFF	TGTGCCAGTAGTATTTCGGGGTTGAGCGGGGAGCTGTTTTTT
TRBJ1-2	few	-	TRBV29-1	CSVVLGNYGYTF	TGCAGCGTCGTGCTGGGAAACTATGGCTACACCTTC
TRBJ2-5	-	-	TRBV29-1	CSVEVQVQETQYF	TGCAGCGTTGAGGTCCAAGTACAAGAGACCCAGTACTTC
TRBJ1-2	many	-	TRBV12-3/TRBV12-4	CASSLRGLTGYTF	TGTGCCAGCAGCCTTAGGGGATTGACTGGCTACACCTTC
TRBJ1-4	-	TRBD1	TRBV7-2	CASSPEGGRNEKLFF	TGTGCCAGCAGCCCCGAAGGGGGCAGGAATGAAAAACTGTTTTTT
TRBJ2-3	few	TRBD1	TRBV19	CATETGEGPDTQYF	TGTGCCACCGAGACAGGGGAAGGGCCAGATACGCAGTATTTT
TRBJ2-5	few	TRBD1	TRBV5-1	CASSFQQGVGGETQYF	TGCGCCAGCAGCTTCCAACAGGGGGTTGGCGGGGAGACCCAGTACTTC
TRBJ2-2	-	TRBD2	TRBV6-2/TRBV6-3	CASSYRAGANTGELFF	TGTGCCAGCAGTTACCGAGCGGGAGCTAACACCGGGGAGCTGTTTTTT
TRBJ2-5	many	TRBD2	TRBV4-2	CASSQAGGYQETQYF	TGTGCCAGCAGCCAGGCGGGGGGGTACCAAGAGACCCAGTACTTC
TRBJ1-6	-	TRBD1	TRBV29-1	CSGGQEGPPLHF	TGCAGCGGAGGACAGGAGGGCCCACCCCTCCACTTT
TRBJ1-1	-	-	TRBV10-1	CASSEGINTEAFF	TGCGCCAGCAGTGAAGGTATTAACACTGAAGCTTTCTTT
TRBJ2-5	-	-	TRBV10-3	CAISERGSQETQYF	TGTGCCATCAGTGAGCGGGGGTCACAAGAGACCCAGTACTTC
TRBJ1-1	-	TRBD1	TRBV7-8	CASSPGGDRADRAFF	TGTGCCAGCTCGCCGGGGGGCGACAGGGCCGACCGAGCTTTCTTT
TRBJ1-2	few	-	TRBV2	CASSRSGSGYTF	TGTGCCAGCAGTCGGTCGGGGAGCGGCTACACCTTC
TRBJ2-3	-	-	TRBV7-9	CASSLVRGAGDTQYF	TGTGCCAGCAGCTTGGTGAGGGGGGCCGGAGATACGCAGTATTTT
TRBJ2-4	few	-	TRBV11-2	CASNNDWGLAKNIQYF	TGTGCCAGCAACAACGACTGGGGGTTAGCCAAAAACATTCAGTACTTC